The 27 T cell receptor beta chains in this list originate from one sample, sequenced in a study of beta chain features in type 1 diabetes (dated by TCRdb to between 2018 and 2020). Preparation of the library involved the immunoSEQ multiplex PCR assay. All of the isolated RNA was reverse transcribed with the High Capacity cDNA Reverse Transcription Kit, so expressed TCRB transcripts were sequenced. TCRdb took this table from immuneACCESS and kept in-frame rearrangements with V and J called. Such tables lack part of the clones; where checked against another copy, unresolved V genes explain under half of the gap, and the rest is unexplained. This sample lists 250,000 to 300,000 clones; approximately 8% were detected once. Of the sample, roughly 1% falls within the top ten clones. What was sequenced was central memory CD4+ T cells from blood. The source of these receptors is a woman aged 18-29 years in good health.

This clone was seen more than once but under ten times. This sequence joins TRBV11-3 and TRBJ2-7; no reliable D call. The germline gives CDR1 SGHNT, CDR2 YENEEA. The CDR3 contains 15 residues. Between the trimmed V and J ends, which lost 5 bases and 3 bases, there was a span of 17 bases. For the CDR3, the DNA is TGTGCCAGCAGCCGCCGGGCCACATCGGGCTACGAGCAGTACTTC. Its translation: CASSRRATSGYEQYF.

The J gene is TRBJ2-1, the V gene TRBV7-2; D is unclear. Germline lookup yields CDR1 SGHTA and CDR2 FQGNSA. Trimming pared 2 bases from V and 7 bases from J, leaving 12 bases between. The CDR3 has 14 residues. CDR3 sequence (DNA): TGTGCCAGCAGCTTAACTAACTTGGAGAATGAGCAGTTCTTC. This sequence encodes CASSLTNLENEQFF.

This clone showed up just a few times. The chain carries TRBV5-1 and TRBJ2-3; either TRBD1 or TRBD2 may fit D (5 bases each). There are 17 residues in the CDR3. Per germline, CDR1 SGHRS and CDR2 YFSETQ. The V gene lost 4 bases and the J gene lost 5 bases, with 23 bases spanning the gap. The CDR3 reads CASSRQPSSGRGDTQYF. CDR3 bases: TGCGCCAGCAGCAGACAGCCTAGCTCGGGGCGAGGAGATACGCAGTATTTT.

This clone has only a few counts. The chain combines TRBV25-1 with TRBJ2-5, with D possibly being TRBD2 (6 bases). CDR1 MGHDK and CDR2 SYGVNS come from the germline V gene. V was cut by 1 base and J by 4 bases, with 10 bases left in between. This CDR3 has 14 amino acids. The CDR3 sequence: CASSESTGVETQYF. The CDR3 nucleotides are TGTGCCAGCAGTGAATCAACGGGGGTAGAGACCCAGTACTTC.

V usage is TRBV15 and J usage is TRBJ1-5; D is uncertain. Germline-derived CDR1 and CDR2 are LNHNV and YYDKDF (reference sequence). V gave up 0 bases and J gave up 2 bases, with 8 bases separating them. The CDR3 is 15 residues long. CDR3 sequence (DNA): TGTGCCACCAGCAGAGAAAGGGCAGGCAATCAGCCCCAGCATTTT. Amino acids: CATSRERAGNQPQHF.

In this sample, this clone turned up many times. CDR3: CASGTFGNTIYF. The CDR3 DNA reads TGTGCCAGCGGAACCTTCGGAAACACCATATATTTT. The chain couples TRBV28 to TRBJ1-3; D is unclear. V lost 8 bases and J 4 bases, leaving 9 bases between the germline ends. Per the germline V gene, CDR1 is MDHEN and CDR2 is SYDVKM. This CDR3 contains 12 residues.

This clone was seen a handful of times. This chain uses TRBV6-5 with TRBJ1-1; 7 bases agree with TRBD1. Germline CDR1 is MNHEY and CDR2 is SVGAGI. Trimming cost V 0 bases and J 3 bases; bases outside gene matches: 4. The CDR3 totals 15 residues. CDR3 sequence reads: CASSYSQGVDTEAFF. In DNA, the CDR3 is TGTGCCAGCAGTTACTCGCAGGGGGTTGACACTGAAGCTTTCTTT.

This clone was recorded a few times. The chain is built from TRBV11-2 and TRBJ2-3; D may correspond to TRBD1 or TRBD2 (5 bases each). V was pared by 5 bases and J by 2 bases, with 17 bases between. In germline, CDR1 is SGHAT, CDR2 FQNNGV. The CDR3 runs to 16 residues. The CDR3 DNA is TGTGCCAGCAGCCAAGATGGGGCTAGCTCCACAGATACGCAGTATTTT. Translated, it gives CASSQDGASSTDTQYF.

A few counts support this clone. J is TRBJ2-7 and V is TRBV4-3, with D perhaps matching TRBD2 (5 bases). Germline-derived CDR1 and CDR2 are LGHNA and YSLEER. This CDR3 spans 15 amino acids. The V end was cut by 7 bases, the J end by 2 bases, with 18 bases between. The DNA for the CDR3 is TGCGCCAGCACCAAAGGACTGGCCCCACCCTACGAGCAGTACGTC. The encoded protein is CASTKGLAPPYEQYV.

There are many counts of this clone. The chain uses TRBV11-2 and TRBJ2-3; D unresolved. Trimming cost V 3 bases and J 1 base, with 11 bases left between them. The CDR3 has 15 residues. From germline, CDR1 is SGHAT and CDR2 FQNNGV. The CDR3, as DNA: TGTGCCAGCAGCTTTGTAGATGGTCGCACAGATACGCAGTATTTT. Translated, it gives CASSFVDGRTDTQYF.

This clone was detected ten times or more. The rearrangement links TRBV7-2 to TRBJ1-2; 7 bases are a match to TRBD1. The germline V gene encodes CDR1 SGHTA and CDR2 FQGNSA. The CDR3 is made up of 14 amino acids. The ends lost 6 bases at V and 6 bases at J; junction bases unmatched: 10. CDR3 amino acids: CASSSPRGRDGYTF. The CDR3 bases are TGTGCCAGCAGTTCCCCTAGGGGGCGGGATGGCTACACCTTC.

This clone was recorded a few times. Its ends do not fully match the called genes, so a read error is possible. The gene calls are TRBV19 and TRBJ1-1; D gene uncertain. The CDR3 contains 13 residues. From germline, CDR1 is LNHDA and CDR2 SQIVND (reference sequence). CDR3 nucleotides: TGTGCCAGTAGTATAGATGCGCGGTTTGAAACTTTCTTT. This gives the protein CASSIDARFETFF.

Only a few counts were recorded for this clone. The gene calls are TRBV27 and TRBJ2-5, with TRBD2 matching 12 bases. There are 15 residues in the CDR3. The junction had 2 bases not matched to a gene; V was cut back by 4 bases and J by 2 bases. The germline gives CDR1 MNHEY, CDR2 SMNVEV (reference sequence). The CDR3 coding sequence is TGTGCCAGCAGTTCACTAGCGGGGGGTCAAGAGACCCAGTACTTC. Translated, it gives CASSSLAGGQETQYF.

In the case of this clone: The sample contains more than one DNA sequence encoding this CDR3. The genes are TRBV30 and TRBJ1-5; D perhaps matches TRBD1 (6 bases). V shed 4 bases and J shed 4 bases, with 11 bases lying between them. The V gene's germline CDR1 is GTSNPN and CDR2 SVGIG (reference sequence). The CDR3 is made up of 13 amino acids. The CDR3 here is CAWTRGGNQPQHF. Written as DNA, the CDR3 is TGTGCCTGGACCAGGGGCGGGAATCAGCCCCAGCATTTT.

This clone was counted between two and nine times. The chain uses TRBV5-5 and TRBJ1-6; the D is unclear. This CDR3 has 15 amino acids. Trimming removed 1 base from V and 3 bases from J, with 8 bases in between. Germline lookup yields CDR1 SGHKS and CDR2 YYEKEE (reference sequence). Here the CDR3 DNA reads TGTGCCAGCAGCTTGACGGAAAACTATAATTCACCCCTCCACTTT. It encodes CASSLTENYNSPLHF.

This clone was seen a handful of times. The chain carries TRBV29-1 and TRBJ2-3; the D gene is possibly TRBD1 (7 bases). CDR1 and CDR2 from the germline V gene are SQVTM and ANQGSEA. The CDR3 has 17 residues. V was pared by 6 bases and J by 0 bases, with 22 bases between. CDR3 in DNA: TGCAGCGTCAGACGAACCCAGACAGGGACTAGCACAGATACGCAGTATTTT. This encodes CSVRRTQTGTSTDTQYF.

This chain connects TRBV6-6 to TRBJ2-7; 8 bases map to TRBD2. The CDR3 runs to 14 residues. J was trimmed by 7 bases and V by 6 bases; bases with no gene match: 11. CDR1 is MNHNY, CDR2 SVGAGI, per germline (reference sequence). The CDR3 region is CASRGTGGLDEQYF. The DNA of the CDR3 is TGTGCCAGCAGAGGAACGGGAGGGCTGGATGAGCAGTACTTC.

A note on this clone: Other DNA variants within this sample encode the same CDR3. This chain links TRBV9 with TRBJ2-5; perhaps D is TRBD1 or TRBD2 (6 bases each). Germline V gene sequence: CDR1 SGDLS, CDR2 YYNGEE. The CDR3 is 16 residues long. V lost 0 bases, J lost 1 base, and 13 bases lay in between. The CDR3 here is CASSVGAGGGQETQYF. The CDR3 DNA reads as TGTGCCAGCAGCGTAGGGGCAGGAGGGGGCCAAGAGACCCAGTACTTC.

The rearrangement uses TRBV25-1 and TRBJ2-5, with 8 bases that match TRBD1. Germline trimming cut 8 bases from V and 4 bases from J; bases unmatched to any gene: 12. Germline V gives CDR1 MGHDK, CDR2 SYGVNS. This CDR3 is 15 amino acids long. In DNA form, the CDR3 reads TGTGCCAGCGAACTCGGGACAGGTATAAGAGAGACCCAGTACTTC. This gives the protein CASELGTGIRETQYF.

This clone was seen a few times. The V and J genes are TRBV30 and TRBJ2-5, with 7 positions matching TRBD2. This CDR3 has 13 residues. Trimming cost V 2 bases and J 9 bases; bases outside gene matches: 9. The germline gives CDR1 GTSNPN, CDR2 SVGIG (reference sequence). The CDR3 region has the DNA TGTGCCTGGAGTCCAGCGGGGCCCACGGCCCAGTACTTC. Translation gives CAWSPAGPTAQYF.

The V call is TRBV4-2, the J call TRBJ1-2; D gene uncertain. V lost 0 bases to trimming and J lost 5 bases, with 19 bases between them. The germline gives CDR1 LGHNA, CDR2 YNFKEQ. The CDR3 totals 17 residues. CDR3 sequence (DNA): TGTGCCAGCAGCCAAGATTATGGGGATCTAGGAGGGTATGGCTACACCTTC. It yields the protein CASSQDYGDLGGYGYTF.

CDR3: CAWIGFGLGYTGELFF. The CDR3 DNA follows: TGTGCCTGGATCGGTTTCGGACTAGGTTACACCGGGGAGCTGTTTTTT. The chain joins TRBV30 to TRBJ2-2; 7 bases line up with TRBD2. Per germline, CDR1 GTSNPN and CDR2 SVGIG (reference sequence). CDR3 size: 16 residues. V lost 4 bases to trimming and J lost 3 bases; unmatched junction nucleotides: 11.

The rearrangement joins TRBV11-3 to TRBJ2-1, with a weak D call TRBD1 (6 bases). Germline V gene sequence: CDR1 SGHNT, CDR2 YENEEA. Trimming removed 5 bases from V and 15 bases from J, with 17 bases in between. The CDR3 has 12 residues. The CDR3 is CASSPEWGQLFF. In DNA, the CDR3 is TGTGCCAGCAGCCCCGAGTGGGGACAATTGTTCTTC. Drawing the rest from reference TRBV11-3 and TRBJ2-1, the complete variable domain is EAGVVQSPRYKIIEKKQPVAFWCNPISGHNTLYWYLQNLGQGPELLIRYENEEAVDDSQLPKDRFSAERLKGVDSTLKIQPAELGDSAVYLCASSPEWGQLFFGPGTRLTVL.

This chain links TRBV9 with TRBJ2-1; 8 bases map to TRBD2. Germline V gene sequence: CDR1 SGDLS, CDR2 YYNGEE. This CDR3 is 13 amino acids long. V shed 2 bases and J 14 bases; nucleotides not matched to a gene: 9. The CDR3 here is CASSVGAGDKEFF. DNA of the CDR3: TGTGCCAGCAGCGTTGGAGCGGGAGATAAGGAGTTCTTC.

V gene TRBV7-2 combines with J gene TRBJ2-2, with D unclear. The CDR3 has 15 residues. Germline V gene lookup returns CDR1 SGHTA and CDR2 FQGNSA. Trimming left V 5 bases short and J 0 bases short, with 10 bases between. The CDR3 sequence is CASSARATNTGELFF. DNA of the CDR3: TGTGCCAGCAGCGCACGCGCAACGAACACCGGGGAGCTGTTTTTT.

J is TRBJ2-3 and V is TRBV5-4, with unresolved D. The germline CDR1 and CDR2 sequences are SGHNT and YYREEE (reference sequence). The germline V and J ends were trimmed by 4 bases and 2 bases, with 8 bases remaining between them. CDR3 length equals 13 residues. For the CDR3, the DNA is TGTGCCAGCAGCCCCCAGTACACAGATACGCAGTATTTT. This gives the protein CASSPQYTDTQYF.

The table lists this clone with a few counts. This chain uses TRBV7-2 with TRBJ2-2; no reliable D call. From germline, CDR1 is SGHTA and CDR2 FQGNSA. Between the trimmed V and J ends, which lost 8 bases and 1 base, there was a span of 11 bases. The CDR3 runs to 14 residues. The CDR3 region has the DNA TGTGCCAGCGGACCTCGACGGAACACCGGGGAGCTGTTTTTT. It yields the protein CASGPRRNTGELFF.